The 3 T cell receptor beta chains presented below share a single source sample, sequenced in a study of shared clonotypes between healthy human individuals. The assay was immunoSEQ multiplex PCR, and TCRdb's table has in-frame clones only and misses some. The sample carries more than 2 million clones, nearly 97% recorded once. The material sequenced was naive CD4+ T cells sorted from blood. The subset is: CD45RA+ positively selected. These receptors came from a man between 18 and 35 years old in good health.

V usage is TRBV19 and J usage is TRBJ1-5; 7 positions agree with TRBD1. This CDR3 has 15 amino acids. Germline values: CDR1 LNHDA, CDR2 SQIVND (reference sequence). After removal of 4 bases from V and 1 base from J, the junction contained 4 bases not matched to a gene. CDR3 in DNA: TGTGCCAGTAGTAGACAGGGTGTAAGCAATCAGCCCCAGCATTTT. Its protein is CASSRQGVSNQPQHF.

J is TRBJ1-5 and V is TRBV28, with TRBD1 matching 9 bases. Germline CDR1 is MDHEN and CDR2 is SYDVKM. The trim removed 4 bases at V and 2 bases at J, leaving 6 bases unmatched. The CDR3 has 16 amino acids. In nucleotides, the CDR3 is TGTGCCAGCAGTTCCCCCCGGACAGGGGGCAATCAGCCCCAGCATTTT. Translation: CASSSPRTGGNQPQHF.

The sample holds one count of this clone. The rearrangement joins TRBV12-5 to TRBJ1-1; 9 bases map to TRBD1. There are 22 residues in the CDR3. The V gene's germline CDR1 is LGHNT and CDR2 FRNRAP. V was pared by 0 bases and J by 0 bases, with 20 bases of the junction left unmatched. The DNA of the CDR3 is TGTGCTAGTGGTTTGGTAGTTACGGGACAGGGCTTCCCCCGGGGGGTGAACACTGAAGCTTTCTTT. Amino acids: CASGLVVTGQGFPRGVNTEAFF.